These T cell receptor beta chains were read from a single sample in a study of cytomegalovirus exposure and HLA in healthy donors. Clones were read by immunoSEQ multiplex PCR, and TCRdb kept only the in-frame ones, dropping some. The repertoire has about 130,000 clones, 70% to 90% of them found once; the top ten carry less than 8%. What was sequenced was PBMCs. The receptors were gathered from a woman in her 30s in good health and CMV-seropositive. CDR3s include the opening cysteine and the closing phenylalanine or tryptophan. A D gene is named only where the DNA matches it firmly. A clone size is listed for some rows: how often the clone was seen (once, few, many), or a class if it is expanded.

TGTGCCAGCAGTGAAGGGACAGGGAAGGAAAAACTGTTTTTT	CASSEGTGKEKLFF	NA	14	TRBV2	TRBJ1-4	TRBD1
TGTGCCAGCAGCCCCGCCGGGACAGAAATCACAGATACGCAGTATTTT	CASSPAGTEITDTQYF	NA	16	TRBV13	TRBJ2-3	TRBD1
TGTGCCAGTAGAACTAGCGGGAGTTCTTCCTACGAGCAGTACTTC	CASRTSGSSSYEQYF	once	15	TRBV19	TRBJ2-7	TRBD2
TGCGCCAGCAGCCAAGACGACAGGGGAGGACGAAATCAGCCCCAGCATTTT	CASSQDDRGGRNQPQHF	NA	17	TRBV4-1	TRBJ1-5	TRBD1
TGTGCCAGCAGTACCTACAGAGGGAGCCACTATGGCTACACCTTC	CASSTYRGSHYGYTF	NA	15	TRBV6-5	TRBJ1-2	NA
TGCGCCAGCAGCTTGGCTAGCGGGTCCTACGAGCAGTACTTC	CASSLASGSYEQYF	once	14	TRBV5-1	TRBJ2-7	TRBD2
TGTGCCAGCAGCTTAGTTATAAGCCCCGGCTATGGCTACACCTTC	CASSLVISPGYGYTF	once	15	TRBV7-8	TRBJ1-2	NA
TGCGCCAGCAGCCCGACAGAATATAGCAATCAGCCCCAGCATTTT	CASSPTEYSNQPQHF	NA	15	TRBV4-1	TRBJ1-5	NA
TGTGCCAGCAGTTTCGAAATCCTAGCGGGGGTGGATACGCAGTATTTT	CASSFEILAGVDTQYF	NA	16	TRBV11-2	TRBJ2-3	TRBD2
TGTGCCAGCAGTTTACCTGGGGACAACTTTCGTCCTTTCTTT	CASSLPGDNFRPFF	NA	14	TRBV28	TRBJ1-1	NA
TGTGCCTGGAGTGGTCGGGTTGCGCAGTATTTT	CAWSGRVAQYF	NA	11	TRBV30	TRBJ2-3	NA
TGTGCCAGCCAAGCTAGCGGGGGGGCCGGGCATGAGCAGTTCTTC	CASQASGGAGHEQFF	NA	15	TRBV6-4	TRBJ2-1	TRBD2
TGTGCCATCAGTGATCCCGGACTAGCGGGACAGCGCGAGCAGTACTTC	CAISDPGLAGQREQYF	NA	16	TRBV10-3	TRBJ2-7	TRBD2
TGTGCCAGCAGCTCACCGGGACTAGCGGGAGGTTTGAATACGCAGTATTTT	CASSSPGLAGGLNTQYF	NA	17	TRBV13	TRBJ2-3	TRBD2
TGCGCCAGCAGTCCAGACTCGAACACTGAAGCTTTCTTT	CASSPDSNTEAFF	NA	13	TRBV5-1	TRBJ1-1	NA
TGTGCCAGCAGCTTGGCCATTGGGGCCAACGTCCTGACTTTC	CASSLAIGANVLTF	once	14	TRBV5-4	TRBJ2-6	NA
TGTGCCACCAGCACCGGGACTAGTTCAGATACGCAGTATTTT	CATSTGTSSDTQYF	NA	14	TRBV15	TRBJ2-3	TRBD2
TGCGCCAGCATAGTTTCTAGCACAGATACGCAGTATTTT	CASIVSSTDTQYF	NA	13	TRBV10-2	TRBJ2-3	NA
TGTGCCAGCAGCTTAGTTAGCGGGGGGGCAACCGGGGAGCTGTTTTTT	CASSLVSGGATGELFF	NA	16	TRBV11-2	TRBJ2-2	TRBD2
TGTGCCAGCAGGCCCGGGACAGGGGACGAGCAGTACTTC	CASRPGTGDEQYF	NA	13	TRBV6-6	TRBJ2-7	TRBD1
TGTGCCAGCAGCAACGGTCGAAATCAGCCCCAGCATTTT	CASSNGRNQPQHF	NA	13	TRBV7-2	TRBJ1-5	NA
TGTGCCAGCTCACCCTCCGTCGAGCAGTACTTC	CASSPSVEQYF	NA	11	TRBV18	TRBJ2-7	NA
TGTGCCAGCAGTTCCCACGGGGCGGAGGGAGATACGCAGTATTTT	CASSSHGAEGDTQYF	NA	15	TRBV28	TRBJ2-3	NA
TGTGCCAGCAGCCAAGATTTGGGGAACAGGGGGGCTAACTATGGCTACACCTTC	CASSQDLGNRGANYGYTF	NA	18	TRBV4-2	TRBJ1-2	TRBD1
TGTGCCATCAGAAAGACTAGCGGCGATGACACCGGGGAGCTGTTTTTT	CAIRKTSGDDTGELFF	NA	16	TRBV10-3	TRBJ2-2	TRBD2
TGCGCCAGCAGCCGGTTCGACAGCTACACCTACGAGCAGTACTTC	CASSRFDSYTYEQYF	NA	15	TRBV4-1	TRBJ2-7	NA
TGTGCCAGCAGTTTAGTTAGCGGGTCCGGAGGGGGGGAGCAGTACTTC	CASSLVSGSGGGEQYF	NA	16	TRBV28	TRBJ2-7	NA
TGTGCCAGCAGCTTAGGGGTCGGAGGGTCCCTCTATGGCTACACCTTC	CASSLGVGGSLYGYTF	NA	16	TRBV7-6	TRBJ1-2	NA
TGTGCCAGCAGCTCAGGGGGCTGGGAGACCCAGTACTTC	CASSSGGWETQYF	NA	13	TRBV5-6	TRBJ2-5	TRBD1
TGTGCCAGCAGTTATATGGACAGGGACCAAGAGACCCAGTACTTC	CASSYMDRDQETQYF	NA	15	TRBV5-4	TRBJ2-5	TRBD1
TGTGCCAGCAGTAACAGGGGGCCCCGTGAAGCTTTCTTT	CASSNRGPREAFF	NA	13	TRBV28	TRBJ1-1	TRBD1
TGTGCCAGCAGTGGGGACAGGGCTGTCTATAATTCACCCCTCCACTTT	CASSGDRAVYNSPLHF	NA	16	TRBV6-4	TRBJ1-6	TRBD1
TGTGCCAGCTCGCTGGGGGGGACACTGAACACTGAAGCTTTCTTT	CASSLGGTLNTEAFF	NA	15	TRBV18	TRBJ1-1	NA
TGTGCCAGCAGTCCCGGGACAGGCTACTACGAGCAGTACTTC	CASSPGTGYYEQYF	once	14	TRBV27	TRBJ2-7	TRBD1
TGTGCCAGCAGCTTAGCCCCTGGAGGTACCTATGGCTACACCTTC	CASSLAPGGTYGYTF	NA	15	TRBV7-6	TRBJ1-2	NA
TGCGCCAGCAGCCACGGGACAGCCCAAGAGACCCAGTACTTC	CASSHGTAQETQYF	NA	14	TRBV5-1	TRBJ2-5	TRBD1
TGCGCCAGCAGCCAACCAGGTACGCATCAGCCCCAGCATTTT	CASSQPGTHQPQHF	NA	14	TRBV4-1	TRBJ1-5	NA
TGCGCCAGCAGCTTGGCTAGCGGGCAAGAGACCCAGTACTTC	CASSLASGQETQYF	once	14	TRBV5-1	TRBJ2-5	TRBD2
TGTGCCAGCAGCCCTCTAGGGGGGGGCAGAACTGAAGCTTTCTTT	CASSPLGGGRTEAFF	NA	15	TRBV6-5	TRBJ1-1	NA
TGTGCCAGCAGTGCAGACAGGGGGACCGACTACGAGCAGTACTTC	CASSADRGTDYEQYF	NA	15	TRBV28	TRBJ2-7	TRBD1
TGTGCCAGCAGCATTCGGACAGGCTCCTACGAGCAGTACTTC	CASSIRTGSYEQYF	once	14	TRBV7-8	TRBJ2-7	TRBD1
TGTGCCATCAGTGTCGGCGGGAGGGTCCAAGAGACCCAGTACTTC	CAISVGGRVQETQYF	NA	15	TRBV10-3	TRBJ2-5	TRBD2
TGTGCCAGCAGCGCTGGGGGCGGGAGAGCCTACGAGCAGTACTTC	CASSAGGGRAYEQYF	NA	15	TRBV9	TRBJ2-7	NA
TGCGCCAGCAGCCTCTTACCTAGCGGGAGGGCCGACAATGAGCAGTTCTTC	CASSLLPSGRADNEQFF	NA	17	TRBV5-1	TRBJ2-1	TRBD2
TGTGCCAGCAGTCCCGACAGGGGGCGTCACTATGGCTACACCTTC	CASSPDRGRHYGYTF	NA	15	TRBV2	TRBJ1-2	TRBD1
TGTGCCAGTAGTATATATGCGGGGGCTGAAGCTTTCTTT	CASSIYAGAEAFF	NA	13	TRBV19	TRBJ1-1	NA
TGTGCCAGCTCCTTGGCTCGACAGGTTAATCAGCCCCAGCATTTT	CASSLARQVNQPQHF	few	15	TRBV2	TRBJ1-5	NA
TGTGCCAGCAGCCGGGGGGACGGGGAAGGAGTGAACACTGAAGCTTTCTTT	CASSRGDGEGVNTEAFF	NA	17	TRBV14	TRBJ1-1	NA
TGTGCCAGCAGTTACCCCGCTCGAGCAGATACGCAGTATTTT	CASSYPARADTQYF	NA	14	TRBV6-6	TRBJ2-3	NA
TGTGCCAGCAGTTTCTCGGGGGACCGTTACAATGAGCAGTTCTTC	CASSFSGDRYNEQFF	NA	15	TRBV27	TRBJ2-1	NA
TGTGCCAGCAGCTTAGATTATAGAGGTTACAATGAGCAGTTCTTC	CASSLDYRGYNEQFF	NA	15	TRBV7-2	TRBJ2-1	NA
TGCGCCAGCAGTTTCGGACAGGCGACTTTTGGGACCCAGTACTTC	CASSFGQATFGTQYF	once	15	TRBV5-1	TRBJ2-5	TRBD1
TGTGCCAGCAGCTCAAGTAGGACAGGGGACCTTTATAGCAATCAGCCCCAGCATTTT	CASSSSRTGDLYSNQPQHF	NA	19	TRBV2	TRBJ1-5	TRBD1
TGCGCCAGCAGCTTGGAGGCAGGGGAGACTGAAGCTTTCTTT	CASSLEAGETEAFF	NA	14	TRBV5-1	TRBJ1-1	NA
TGTGCCAGCAGTGACAAACGGGCGCGGGCGGCGGGGGACGAGCAGTACTTC	CASSDKRARAAGDEQYF	NA	17	TRBV6-1	TRBJ2-7	TRBD2
TGCGCCAGCAGTGAGTTCGGACTAGCTGGCTACAATGAGCAGTTCTTC	CASSEFGLAGYNEQFF	once	16	TRBV10-1	TRBJ2-1	TRBD2
TGCGCCAGCAGTGAGATACCAGGAGAAGCTTTCTTT	CASSEIPGEAFF	NA	12	TRBV10-1	TRBJ1-1	NA